This T cell receptor (beta chain) was profiled in a study of blood T cell repertoires in COVID-19. Overall study: T cells, B-cell-depleted T cells, or PBMCs provided the cDNA or gDNA that served as material.

This table comes from immunoSEQ multiplex PCR, and its TCRdb copy is limited to in-frame clones, with some not included. The data contain roughly 75,000 clones, around 85% of them singletons. This CDR3 has 13 residues. V lost 9 bases and J lost 5; bases outside the gene matches: 9. Germline V lookup: CDR1 LNHDA, CDR2 SQIVND (reference sequence). The V and J genes are TRBV19 and TRBJ1-1, with TRBD1 matching over 7 bases. The sequence was obtained from a man aged 50-60 years with COVID-19, enrolled during active disease. The sequenced material came from peripheral blood. CDR3 sequence (DNA): TGTGCCAGCCGACAGGGTTCCACGACTGAAGCTTTCTTT. As protein: CASRQGSTTEAFF.